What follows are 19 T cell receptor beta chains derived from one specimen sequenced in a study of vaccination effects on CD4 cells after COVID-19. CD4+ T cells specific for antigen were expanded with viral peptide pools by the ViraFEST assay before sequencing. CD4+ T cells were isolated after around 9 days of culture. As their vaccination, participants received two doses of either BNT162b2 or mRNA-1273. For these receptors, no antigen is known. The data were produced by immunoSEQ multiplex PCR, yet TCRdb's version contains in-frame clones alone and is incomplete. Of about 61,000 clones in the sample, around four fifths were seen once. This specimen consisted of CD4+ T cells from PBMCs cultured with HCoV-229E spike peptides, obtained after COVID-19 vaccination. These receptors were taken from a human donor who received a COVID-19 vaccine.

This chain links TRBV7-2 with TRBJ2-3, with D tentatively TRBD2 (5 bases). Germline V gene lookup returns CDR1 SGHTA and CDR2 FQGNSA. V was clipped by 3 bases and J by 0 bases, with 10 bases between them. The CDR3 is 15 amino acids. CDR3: CASSFPGVSTDTQYF. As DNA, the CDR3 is TGTGCCAGCAGCTTTCCCGGGGTTAGCACAGATACGCAGTATTTT.

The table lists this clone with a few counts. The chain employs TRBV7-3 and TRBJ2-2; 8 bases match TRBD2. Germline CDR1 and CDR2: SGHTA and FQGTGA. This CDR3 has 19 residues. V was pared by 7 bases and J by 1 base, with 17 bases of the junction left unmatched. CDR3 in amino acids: CASIQSGGPLPMNTGELFF. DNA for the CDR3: TGTGCCAGCATCCAAAGCGGGGGCCCACTACCCATGAACACCGGGGAGCTGTTTTTT. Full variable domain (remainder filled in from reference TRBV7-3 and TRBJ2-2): GAGVSQTPSNKVTEKGKYVELRCDPISGHTALYWYRQSLGQGPEFLIYFQGTGAADDSGLPNDRFFAVRPEGSVSTLKIQRTERGDSAVYLCASIQSGGPLPMNTGELFFGEGSRLTVL.

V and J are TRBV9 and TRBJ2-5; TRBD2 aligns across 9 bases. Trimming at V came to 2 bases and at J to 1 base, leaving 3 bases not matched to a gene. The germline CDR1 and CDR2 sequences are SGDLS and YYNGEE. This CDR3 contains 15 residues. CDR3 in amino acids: CASSVSGGPQETQYF. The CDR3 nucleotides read TGTGCCAGCAGCGTTAGCGGGGGCCCCCAAGAGACCCAGTACTTC.

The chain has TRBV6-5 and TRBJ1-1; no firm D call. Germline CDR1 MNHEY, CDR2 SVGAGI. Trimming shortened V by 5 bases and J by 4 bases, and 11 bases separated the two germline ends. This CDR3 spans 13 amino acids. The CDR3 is CASSNGFGTEAFF. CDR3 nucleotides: TGTGCCAGCAGTAACGGGTTTGGCACTGAAGCTTTCTTT.

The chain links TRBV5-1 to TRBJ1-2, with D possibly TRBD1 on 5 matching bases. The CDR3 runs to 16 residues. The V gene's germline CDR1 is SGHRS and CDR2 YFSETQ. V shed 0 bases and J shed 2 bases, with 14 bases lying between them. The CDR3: CASSLASGGVNYGYTF. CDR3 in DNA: TGCGCCAGCAGCTTGGCCTCGGGGGGGGTAAACTATGGCTACACCTTC. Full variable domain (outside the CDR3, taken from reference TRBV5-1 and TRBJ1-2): KAGVTQTPRYLIKTRGQQVTLSCSPISGHRSVSWYQQTPGQGLQFLFEYFSETQRNKGNFPGRFSGRQFSNSRSEMNVSTLELGDSALYLCASSLASGGVNYGYTFGSGTRLTVV.

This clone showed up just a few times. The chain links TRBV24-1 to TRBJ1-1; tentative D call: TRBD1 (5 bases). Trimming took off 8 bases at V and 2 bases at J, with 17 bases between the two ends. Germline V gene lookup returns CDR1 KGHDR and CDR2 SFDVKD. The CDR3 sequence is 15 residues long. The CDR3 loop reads CATTSGQGSNTEAFF. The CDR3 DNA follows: TGTGCCACCACTTCGGGGCAGGGCTCAAACACTGAAGCTTTCTTT.

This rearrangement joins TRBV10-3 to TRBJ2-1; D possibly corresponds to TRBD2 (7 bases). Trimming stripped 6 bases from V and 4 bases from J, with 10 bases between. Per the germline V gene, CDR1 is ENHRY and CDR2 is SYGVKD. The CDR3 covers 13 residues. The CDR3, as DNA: TGTGCCATCAGAAGGGGGGGGTACAATGAGCAGTTCTTC. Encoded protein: CAIRRGGYNEQFF.

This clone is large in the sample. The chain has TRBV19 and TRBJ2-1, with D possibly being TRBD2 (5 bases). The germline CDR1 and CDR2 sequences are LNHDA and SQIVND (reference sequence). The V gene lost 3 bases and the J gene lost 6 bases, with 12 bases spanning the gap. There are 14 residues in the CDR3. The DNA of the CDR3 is TGTGCCAGTAGTATCGGCGTGGAGGTCAATGAGCAGTTCTTC. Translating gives CASSIGVEVNEQFF.

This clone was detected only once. The CDR3 sequence: CASRTGRGYGYTF. Here the CDR3 DNA reads TGTGCCAGCAGGACAGGGAGGGGGTATGGCTACACCTTC. The V and J genes are TRBV28 and TRBJ1-2, with 7 bases matching TRBD1. There are 13 residues in the CDR3. J lost 5 bases, V lost 6 bases, and 6 bases had no gene match. The V gene's germline CDR1 is MDHEN and CDR2 SYDVKM.

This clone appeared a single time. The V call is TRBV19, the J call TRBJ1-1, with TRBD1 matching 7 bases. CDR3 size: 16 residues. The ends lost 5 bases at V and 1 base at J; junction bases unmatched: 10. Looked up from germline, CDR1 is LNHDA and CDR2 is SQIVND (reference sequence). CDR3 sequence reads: CASSSRQGLTNTEAFF. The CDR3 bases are TGTGCCAGTAGTTCCCGACAGGGTCTAACGAACACTGAAGCTTTCTTT.

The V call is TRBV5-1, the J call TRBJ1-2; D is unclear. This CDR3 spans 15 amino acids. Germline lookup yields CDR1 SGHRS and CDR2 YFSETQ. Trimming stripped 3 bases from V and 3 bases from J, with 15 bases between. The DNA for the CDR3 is TGCGCCAGCAGCTCCGGAGGAGGAGGGCACTATGGCTACACCTTC. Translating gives CASSSGGGGHYGYTF.

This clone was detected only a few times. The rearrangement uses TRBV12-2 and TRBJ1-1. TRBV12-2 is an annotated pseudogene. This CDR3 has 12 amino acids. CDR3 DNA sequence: TGTATCATGCCTCTCTTGAACACTGAAGCTTTCTTT. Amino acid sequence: CIMPLLNTEAFF.

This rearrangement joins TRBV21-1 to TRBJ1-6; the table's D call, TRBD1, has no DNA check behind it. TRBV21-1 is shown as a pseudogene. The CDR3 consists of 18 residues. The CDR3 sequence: CASSKRRSRGTESLPLHF. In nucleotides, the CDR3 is TGTGCCAGCAGCAAACGGAGGTCCAGGGGGACGGAATCGTTACCCCTCCACTTT.

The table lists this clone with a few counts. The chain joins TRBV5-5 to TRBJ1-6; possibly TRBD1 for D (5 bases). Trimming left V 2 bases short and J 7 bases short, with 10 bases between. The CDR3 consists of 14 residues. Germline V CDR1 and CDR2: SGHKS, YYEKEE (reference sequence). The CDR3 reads CASSFGGTNSPLHF. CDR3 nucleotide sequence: TGTGCCAGCAGCTTCGGGGGGACCAATTCACCCCTCCACTTT.

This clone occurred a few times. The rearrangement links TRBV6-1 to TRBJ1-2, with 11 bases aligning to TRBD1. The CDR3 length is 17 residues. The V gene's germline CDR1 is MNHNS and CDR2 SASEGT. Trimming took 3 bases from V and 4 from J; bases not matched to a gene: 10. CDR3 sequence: CASSDLGGTGGFYGYTF. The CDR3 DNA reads TGTGCCAGCAGTGACCTCGGCGGGACAGGGGGATTCTATGGCTACACCTTC.

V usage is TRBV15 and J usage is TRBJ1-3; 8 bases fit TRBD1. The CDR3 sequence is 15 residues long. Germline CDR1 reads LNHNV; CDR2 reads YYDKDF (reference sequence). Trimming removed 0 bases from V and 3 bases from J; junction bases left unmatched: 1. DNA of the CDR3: TGTGCCACCAGCAGAGAGACAGGGGATGGAAACACCATATATTTT. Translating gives CATSRETGDGNTIYF.

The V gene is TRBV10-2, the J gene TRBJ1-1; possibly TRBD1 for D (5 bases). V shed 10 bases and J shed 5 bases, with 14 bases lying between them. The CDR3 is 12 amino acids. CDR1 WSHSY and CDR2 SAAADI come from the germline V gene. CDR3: CATYDRRTEAFF. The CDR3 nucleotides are TGCGCCACCTATGACAGACGGACTGAAGCTTTCTTT.

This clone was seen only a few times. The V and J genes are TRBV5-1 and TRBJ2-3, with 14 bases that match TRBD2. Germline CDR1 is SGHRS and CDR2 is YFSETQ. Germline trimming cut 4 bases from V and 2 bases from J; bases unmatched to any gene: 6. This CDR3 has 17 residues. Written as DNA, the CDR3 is TGCGCCAGCAGCCTGGGACTAGCGGGGGCCACCACAGATACGCAGTATTTT. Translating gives CASSLGLAGATTDTQYF.

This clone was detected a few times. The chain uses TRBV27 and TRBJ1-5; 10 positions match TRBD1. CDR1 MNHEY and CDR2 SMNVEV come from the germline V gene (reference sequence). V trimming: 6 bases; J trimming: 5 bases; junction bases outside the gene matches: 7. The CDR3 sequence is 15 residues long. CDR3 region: CASRRHGTGDQPQHF. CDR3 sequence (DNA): TGTGCCAGCAGGCGCCACGGGACAGGGGATCAGCCCCAGCATTTT.